The 8 T cell receptor beta chains given below trace back to one sample, sequenced in a study of cytomegalovirus exposure and HLA in healthy donors. A multiplex PCR was run with 60 Vbeta primers and 13 Jbeta primers. Assay used: immunoSEQ multiplex PCR; TCRdb lists only in-frame clones, some missing. The sample carries around 50,000 clones, over 70% recorded once. The sample was PBMCs. These receptors came from a man younger than 40 in good health and CMV-seropositive.

The CDR3 sequence: CASRTRQGRTEAFF. CDR3 bases: TGTGCCAGCAGAACCCGACAGGGGCGCACTGAAGCTTTCTTT. V and J are TRBV7-9 and TRBJ1-1; 8 nucleotides agree with TRBD1. CDR1 is SEHNR, CDR2 FQNEAQ, per germline (reference sequence). J was trimmed by 4 bases and V by 6 bases; bases with no gene match: 7. This CDR3 is 14 amino acids long.

V usage is TRBV5-4 and J usage is TRBJ2-7, with a weak D call TRBD2 (5 bases). This CDR3 spans 14 amino acids. In germline, CDR1 is SGHNT, CDR2 YYREEE (reference sequence). V lost 0 bases, J lost 6 bases, and 13 bases lay in between. The CDR3 DNA reads as TGTGCCAGCAGCTTGGTGATCGGCGCGGGCGAGCAGTACTTC. Encoded protein: CASSLVIGAGEQYF.

The gene calls are TRBV6-1 and TRBJ1-2, with a possible D match to TRBD1 (6 bases). CDR3 length: 15 residues. Trimming removed 9 bases from V and 0 bases from J, with 17 bases in between. Germline V gives CDR1 MNHNS, CDR2 SASEGT. CDR3 DNA: TGTGCCAGTCGGGAGGGGGGGGTTCCTAACTATGGCTACACCTTC. It is translated as CASREGGVPNYGYTF.

The chain has TRBV9 and TRBJ1-2; D perhaps matches TRBD1 (5 bases). The germline V and J ends were trimmed by 0 bases and 2 bases, with 8 bases remaining between them. CDR3 length: 14 amino acids. Germline assignment: CDR1 SGDLS and CDR2 YYNGEE. This CDR3 reads CASSVGAGNYGYTF. The CDR3 nucleotides read TGTGCCAGCAGCGTAGGGGCAGGGAACTATGGCTACACCTTC.

The chain uses TRBV9 and TRBJ2-2; 8 nucleotides agree with TRBD1. This CDR3 region has 15 residues. J gave up 0 bases and V 4 bases, and 2 bases lay outside the gene matches. In germline, CDR1 is SGDLS, CDR2 YYNGEE. In nucleotides, the CDR3 is TGTGCCAGCAGCCCAGGGGGCGCGAACACCGGGGAGCTGTTTTTT. Translated, it gives CASSPGGANTGELFF.

The V call is TRBV6-1, the J call TRBJ2-2, with D maybe TRBD2 (6 bases). Trimming pared 8 bases from V and 1 base from J, leaving 14 bases between. CDR1 and CDR2 from the germline V gene are MNHNS and SASEGT. The CDR3 is 15 amino acids. CDR3 loop: CASGEAGRNTGELFF. The CDR3 nucleotides are TGTGCCAGCGGGGAGGCGGGGAGGAACACCGGGGAGCTGTTTTTT.

The rearrangement joins TRBV4-1 to TRBJ2-5; D possibly corresponds to TRBD2 (5 bases). Germline assignment: CDR1 MGHRA and CDR2 YSYEKL. Trimming took off 2 bases at V and 0 bases at J, with 16 bases between the two ends. The CDR3 runs to 17 residues. This chain's CDR3 is CASSQPRGAGYQETQYF. CDR3 sequence (DNA): TGCGCCAGCAGCCAACCCCGGGGAGCCGGGTACCAAGAGACCCAGTACTTC.

The chain carries TRBV7-3 and TRBJ2-1; D is possibly TRBD2 (6 bases). With 3 bases removed from V and 8 bases from J, the gap between germline ends came to 11 bases. Germline V gene sequence: CDR1 SGHTA, CDR2 FQGTGA. The CDR3 loop spans 13 amino acids. CDR3 coding DNA: TGTGCCAGCAGCTTGGGGAGGTGGGATGAGCAGTTCTTC. Its protein is CASSLGRWDEQFF.